This TCR beta chain emerged from a study of identical twins. The donors were all healthy and Caucasian. Germline trimming cut 0 bases from V and 8 bases from J; bases unmatched to any gene: 10. This CDR3 has 18 amino acids. Germline CDR1 MNHEY, CDR2 SVGAGI. Via MiXCR, TCRdb re-called the 5' RACE reads, giving one row per CDR3 protein. This table has about 690,000 distinct CDR3 sequences, 21% appearing once. These data were also filed under a second study, of T cells expressing NK-cell markers. Per that paper: The share of CD8+ T cells held by dominant NKG2C+ clonotypes was roughly 1.0-8% in several donors. Several donors likewise had their CD3+CD56-NKG2C+ fraction led by these clonotypes.

The chain carries TRBV6-5 and TRBJ2-1; 13 bases line up with TRBD2. Sequenced input: PBMCs. The sequence came from a woman aged 18-30 years in good health. In DNA form, the CDR3 reads TGTGCCAGCAGTTACTCGATGGGACTAGCGGGGAATTCTGATGAGCAGTTCTTC. The encoded protein is CASSYSMGLAGNSDEQFF.